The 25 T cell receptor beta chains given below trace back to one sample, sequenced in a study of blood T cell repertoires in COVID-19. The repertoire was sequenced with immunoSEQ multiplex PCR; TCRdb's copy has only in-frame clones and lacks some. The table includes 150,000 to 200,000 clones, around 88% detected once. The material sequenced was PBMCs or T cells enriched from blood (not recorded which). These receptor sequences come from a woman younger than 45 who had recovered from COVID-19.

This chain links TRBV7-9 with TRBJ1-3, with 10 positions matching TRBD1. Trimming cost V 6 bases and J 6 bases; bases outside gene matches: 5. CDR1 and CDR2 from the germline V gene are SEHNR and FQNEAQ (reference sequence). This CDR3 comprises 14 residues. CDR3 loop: CASRPGTGENTIYF. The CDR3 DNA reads TGTGCCAGCAGACCTGGGACAGGGGAAAACACCATATATTTT.

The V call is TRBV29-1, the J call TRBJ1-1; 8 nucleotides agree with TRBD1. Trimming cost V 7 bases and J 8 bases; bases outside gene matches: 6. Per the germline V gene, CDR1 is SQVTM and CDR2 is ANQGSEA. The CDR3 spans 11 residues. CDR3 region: CSGRTGTEAFF. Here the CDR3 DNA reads TGCAGCGGAAGGACAGGGACGGAAGCTTTCTTT.

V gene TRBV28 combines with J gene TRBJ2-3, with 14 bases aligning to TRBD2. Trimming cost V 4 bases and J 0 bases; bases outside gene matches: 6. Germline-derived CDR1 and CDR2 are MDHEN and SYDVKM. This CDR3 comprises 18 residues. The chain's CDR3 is CASSWGTSGSGSTDTQYF. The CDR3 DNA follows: TGTGCCAGCAGTTGGGGGACTAGCGGGAGTGGGAGCACAGATACGCAGTATTTT.

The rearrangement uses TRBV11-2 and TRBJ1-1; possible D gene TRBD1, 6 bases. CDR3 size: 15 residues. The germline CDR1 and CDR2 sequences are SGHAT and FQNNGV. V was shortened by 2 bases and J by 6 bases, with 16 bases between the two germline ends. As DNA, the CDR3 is TGTGCCAGCAGCTTAACGGGACACGCACGCGCTGAAGCTTTCTTT. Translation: CASSLTGHARAEAFF.

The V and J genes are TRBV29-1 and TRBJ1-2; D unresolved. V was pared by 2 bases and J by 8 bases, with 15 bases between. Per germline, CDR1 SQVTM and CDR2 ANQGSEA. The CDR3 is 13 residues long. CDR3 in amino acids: CSVEKPQTLGYTF. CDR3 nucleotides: TGCAGCGTTGAAAAACCCCAAACCCTAGGCTACACCTTC.

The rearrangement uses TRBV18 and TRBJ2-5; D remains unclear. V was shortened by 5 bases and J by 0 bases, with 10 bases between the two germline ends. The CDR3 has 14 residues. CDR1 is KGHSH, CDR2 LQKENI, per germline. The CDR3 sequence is CASSRTTDQETQYF. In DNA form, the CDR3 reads TGTGCCAGCTCAAGAACTACGGACCAAGAGACCCAGTACTTC. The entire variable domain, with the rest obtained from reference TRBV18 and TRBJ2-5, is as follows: NAGVMQNPRHLVRRRGQEARLRCSPMKGHSHVYWYRQLPEEGLKFMVYLQKENIIDESGMPKERFSAEFPKEGPSILRIQQVVRGDSAAYFCASSRTTDQETQYFGPGTRLLVL.

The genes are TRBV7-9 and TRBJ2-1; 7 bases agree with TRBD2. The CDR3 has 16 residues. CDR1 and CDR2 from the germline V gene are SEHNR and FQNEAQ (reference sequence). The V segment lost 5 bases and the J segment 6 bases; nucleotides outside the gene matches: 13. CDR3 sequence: CASSRSGRGFRNEQFF. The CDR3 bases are TGTGCCAGCAGCCGTTCTGGGCGGGGGTTTCGCAATGAGCAGTTCTTC.

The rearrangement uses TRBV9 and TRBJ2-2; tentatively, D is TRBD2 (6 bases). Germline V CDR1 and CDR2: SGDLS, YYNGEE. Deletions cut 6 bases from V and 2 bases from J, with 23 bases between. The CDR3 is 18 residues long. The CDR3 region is CASTSIVSGSGNTGELFF. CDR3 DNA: TGTGCCAGCACCTCTATAGTATCCGGTAGCGGAAACACCGGGGAGCTGTTTTTT. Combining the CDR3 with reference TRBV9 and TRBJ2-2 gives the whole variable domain DSGVTQTPKHLITATGQRVTLRCSPRSGDLSVYWYQQSLDQGLQFLIQYYNGEERAKGNILERFSAQQFPDLHSELNLSSLELGDSALYFCASTSIVSGSGNTGELFFGEGSRLTVL.

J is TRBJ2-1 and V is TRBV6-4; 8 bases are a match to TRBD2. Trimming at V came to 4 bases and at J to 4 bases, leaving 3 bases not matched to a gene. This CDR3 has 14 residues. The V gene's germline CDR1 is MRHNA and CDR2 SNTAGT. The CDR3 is CASSASGLYNEQFF. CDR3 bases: TGTGCCAGCAGTGCTAGCGGGTTATACAATGAGCAGTTCTTC.

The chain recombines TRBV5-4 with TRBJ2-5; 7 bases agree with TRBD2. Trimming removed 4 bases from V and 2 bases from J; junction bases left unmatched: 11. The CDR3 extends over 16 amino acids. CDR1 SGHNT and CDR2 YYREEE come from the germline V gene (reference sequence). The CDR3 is CASSPETGAGQETQYF. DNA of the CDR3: TGTGCCAGCAGCCCAGAAACAGGAGCGGGACAAGAGACCCAGTACTTC.

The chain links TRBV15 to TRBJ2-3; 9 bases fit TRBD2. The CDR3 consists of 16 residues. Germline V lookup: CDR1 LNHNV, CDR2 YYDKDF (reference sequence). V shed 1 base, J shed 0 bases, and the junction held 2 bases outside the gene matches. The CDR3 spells CATSRGLAESTDTQYF. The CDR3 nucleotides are TGTGCCACCAGCAGAGGACTAGCGGAAAGCACAGATACGCAGTATTTT. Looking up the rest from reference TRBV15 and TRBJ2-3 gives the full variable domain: DAMVIQNPRYQVTQFGKPVTLSCSQTLNHNVMYWYQQKSSQAPKLLFHYYDKDFNNEADTPDNFQSRRPNTSFCFLDIRSPGLGDTAMYLCATSRGLAESTDTQYFGPGTRLTVL.

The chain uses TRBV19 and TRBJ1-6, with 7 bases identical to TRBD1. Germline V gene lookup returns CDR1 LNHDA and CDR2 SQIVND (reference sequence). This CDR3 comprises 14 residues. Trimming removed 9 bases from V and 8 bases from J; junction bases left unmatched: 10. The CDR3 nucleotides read TGTGCCAGCATGCCGGGACAGAGCGATTCACCCCTCCACTTT. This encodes CASMPGQSDSPLHF.

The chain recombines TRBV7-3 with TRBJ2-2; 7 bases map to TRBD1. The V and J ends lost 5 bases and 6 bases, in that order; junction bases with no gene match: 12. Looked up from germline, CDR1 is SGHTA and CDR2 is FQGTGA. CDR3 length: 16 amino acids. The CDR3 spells CASSLDPTGVAGELFF. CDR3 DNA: TGTGCCAGCAGCCTCGACCCTACAGGGGTCGCCGGGGAGCTGTTTTTT.

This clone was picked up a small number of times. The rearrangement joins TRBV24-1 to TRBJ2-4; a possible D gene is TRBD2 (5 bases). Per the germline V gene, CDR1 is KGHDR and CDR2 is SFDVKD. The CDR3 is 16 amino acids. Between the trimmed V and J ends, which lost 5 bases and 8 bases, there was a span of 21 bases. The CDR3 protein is CATSAPRGDGMYIQYF. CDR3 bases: TGTGCCACCAGTGCCCCTCGGGGTGACGGGATGTACATTCAGTACTTC.

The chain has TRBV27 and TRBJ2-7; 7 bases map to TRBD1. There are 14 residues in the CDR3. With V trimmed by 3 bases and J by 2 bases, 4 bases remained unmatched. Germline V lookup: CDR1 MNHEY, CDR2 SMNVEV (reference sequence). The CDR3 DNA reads TGTGCCAGCAGTTTCGGACAGGCCGCCTACGAGCAGTACTTC. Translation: CASSFGQAAYEQYF.

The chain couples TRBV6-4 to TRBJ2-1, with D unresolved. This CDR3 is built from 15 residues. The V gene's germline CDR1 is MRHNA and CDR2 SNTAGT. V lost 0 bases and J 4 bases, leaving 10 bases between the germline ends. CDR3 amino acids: CASSDSRDGYNEQFF. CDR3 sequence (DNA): TGTGCCAGCAGTGACTCTCGAGACGGGTACAATGAGCAGTTCTTC.

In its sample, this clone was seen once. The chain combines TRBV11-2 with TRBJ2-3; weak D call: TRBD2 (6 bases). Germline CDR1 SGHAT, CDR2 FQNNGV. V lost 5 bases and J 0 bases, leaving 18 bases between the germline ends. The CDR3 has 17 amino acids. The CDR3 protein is CASSQLVGLSSTDTQYF. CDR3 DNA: TGTGCCAGCAGCCAGCTAGTAGGACTATCCAGCACAGATACGCAGTATTTT.

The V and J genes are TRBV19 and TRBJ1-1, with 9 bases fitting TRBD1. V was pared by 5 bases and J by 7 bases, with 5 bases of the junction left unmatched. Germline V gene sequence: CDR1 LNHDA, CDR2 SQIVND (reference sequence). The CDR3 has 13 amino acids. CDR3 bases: TGTGCCAGTAGTCACCGGGACAGGGTTGAAGCTTTCTTT. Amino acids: CASSHRDRVEAFF.

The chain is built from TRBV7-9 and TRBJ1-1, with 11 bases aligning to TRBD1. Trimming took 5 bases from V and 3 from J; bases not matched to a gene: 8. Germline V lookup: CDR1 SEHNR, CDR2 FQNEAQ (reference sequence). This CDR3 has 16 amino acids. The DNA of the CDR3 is TGTGCCAGCAGCCCGAGAGGGACAGGGGGTCACACTGAAGCTTTCTTT. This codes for CASSPRGTGGHTEAFF.

The CDR3 region has the DNA TGCGCCAGCAGCCCGAGCGTAGACAGGCTCGGTGGAAACACCATATATTTT. This sequence encodes CASSPSVDRLGGNTIYF. The rearrangement joins TRBV5-1 to TRBJ1-3; TRBD1 might be the D (6 bases). Germline lookup yields CDR1 SGHRS and CDR2 YFSETQ. Trimming left V 4 bases short and J 3 bases short, with 20 bases between. This CDR3 region has 17 residues.

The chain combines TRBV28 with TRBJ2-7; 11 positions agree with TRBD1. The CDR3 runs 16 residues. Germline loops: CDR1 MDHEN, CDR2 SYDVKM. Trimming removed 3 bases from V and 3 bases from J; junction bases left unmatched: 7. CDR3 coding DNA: TGTGCCAGCAGTTTCGGACAGGGGGCAGTAATCTACGAGCAGTACTTC. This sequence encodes CASSFGQGAVIYEQYF.

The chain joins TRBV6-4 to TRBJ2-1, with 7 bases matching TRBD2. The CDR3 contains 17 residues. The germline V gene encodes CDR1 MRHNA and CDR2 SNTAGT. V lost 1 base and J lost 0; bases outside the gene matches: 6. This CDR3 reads CASSDFSSGSSYNEQFF. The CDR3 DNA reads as TGTGCCAGCAGTGACTTTTCTAGCGGAAGCTCCTACAATGAGCAGTTCTTC.

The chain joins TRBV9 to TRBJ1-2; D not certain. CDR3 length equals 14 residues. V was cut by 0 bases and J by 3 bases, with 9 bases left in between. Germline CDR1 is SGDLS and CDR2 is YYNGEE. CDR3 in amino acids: CASSVAEAYYGYTF. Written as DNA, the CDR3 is TGTGCCAGCAGCGTAGCTGAGGCCTACTATGGCTACACCTTC. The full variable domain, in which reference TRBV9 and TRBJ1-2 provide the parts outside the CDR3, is DSGVTQTPKHLITATGQRVTLRCSPRSGDLSVYWYQQSLDQGLQFLIQYYNGEERAKGNILERFSAQQFPDLHSELNLSSLELGDSALYFCASSVAEAYYGYTFGSGTRLTVV.

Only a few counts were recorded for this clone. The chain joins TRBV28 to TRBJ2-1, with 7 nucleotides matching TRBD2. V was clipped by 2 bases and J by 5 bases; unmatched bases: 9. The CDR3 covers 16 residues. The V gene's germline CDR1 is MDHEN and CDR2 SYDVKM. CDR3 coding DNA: TGTGCCAGCAGTTTAAGGCGGGAGACTTTTAACAATGAGCAGTTCTTC. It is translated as CASSLRRETFNNEQFF.

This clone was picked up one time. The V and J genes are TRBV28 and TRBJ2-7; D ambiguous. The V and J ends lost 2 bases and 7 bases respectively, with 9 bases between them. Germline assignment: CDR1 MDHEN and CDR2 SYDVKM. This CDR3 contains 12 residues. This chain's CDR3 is CASSLEYGEQYF. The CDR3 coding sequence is TGTGCCAGCAGTTTAGAGTACGGGGAGCAGTACTTC.